Below, 21 T cell receptor beta chains from the same sample are listed, as sequenced in a study of blood T cell repertoires in COVID-19. TCRdb keeps only in-frame clones here, not all; method: immunoSEQ multiplex PCR. Of some 530,000 clones detected, 80% to 90% appear once; the ten largest clones hold more than 7.5%. The sample was PBMCs or T cells enriched from blood (not recorded which). The receptors here all came from a woman aged 55-70 years who had recovered from COVID-19.

The chain recombines TRBV19 with TRBJ2-1, with a tentative D call TRBD2 (7 bases). This CDR3 is 15 amino acids long. Germline loops: CDR1 LNHDA, CDR2 SQIVND (reference sequence). Trimming shortened V by 5 bases and J by 5 bases, and 16 bases separated the two germline ends. The CDR3 reads CASSLRRGPNNEQFF. The CDR3 coding sequence is TGTGCCAGTAGTCTGAGGCGGGGGCCCAACAATGAGCAGTTCTTC. Full variable domain (remainder filled in from reference TRBV19 and TRBJ2-1): DGGITQSPKYLFRKEGQNVTLSCEQNLNHDAMYWYRQDPGQGLRLIYYSQIVNDFQKGDIAEGYSVSREKKESFPLTVTSAQKNPTAFYLCASSLRRGPNNEQFFGPGTRLTVL.

The chain has TRBV15 and TRBJ1-4, with 9 nucleotides matching TRBD1. The length of the CDR3 is 16 residues. Germline CDR1 reads LNHNV; CDR2 reads YYDKDF (reference sequence). Trimming took 1 base from V and 4 from J; bases not matched to a gene: 4. The CDR3 is CATSRATGGFNEKLFF. Written as DNA, the CDR3 is TGTGCCACCAGCAGAGCTACAGGGGGCTTTAATGAAAAACTGTTTTTT. Full variable domain (missing parts from reference TRBV15 and TRBJ1-4): DAMVIQNPRYQVTQFGKPVTLSCSQTLNHNVMYWYQQKSSQAPKLLFHYYDKDFNNEADTPDNFQSRRPNTSFCFLDIRSPGLGDTAMYLCATSRATGGFNEKLFFGSGTQLSVL.

This chain joins TRBV10-3 and TRBJ2-3; 8 positions match TRBD2. With 6 bases clipped from V and 1 base from J, the junction kept 3 bases outside the gene matches. The CDR3 has 14 amino acids. Germline CDR1 ENHRY, CDR2 SYGVKD. The DNA for the CDR3 is TGTGCCATCAGCCCAGCGGGAGGCACAGATACGCAGTATTTT. It translates to CAISPAGGTDTQYF.

This CDR3 is CASSGARRSGANVLTF. In DNA form, the CDR3 reads TGTGCCAGCAGTGGGGCACGCCGCTCTGGGGCCAACGTCCTGACTTTC. The chain couples TRBV27 to TRBJ2-6; tentatively, D is TRBD1 (5 bases). Germline V gene data show CDR1 as MNHEY and CDR2 as SMNVEV (reference sequence). This CDR3 is built from 16 residues. The ends were cut back, 5 bases at V and 0 bases at J, with 11 bases in the middle.

The chain is built from TRBV10-2 and TRBJ2-2, with 9 bases identical to TRBD2. Germline loops: CDR1 WSHSY, CDR2 SAAADI. This CDR3 is built from 15 residues. V shed 7 bases and J 0 bases; nucleotides not matched to a gene: 3. As DNA, the CDR3 is TGCGCCAGCACCGCTAGCGGGGCGAACACCGGGGAGCTGTTTTTT. Its translation is CASTASGANTGELFF.

V and J are TRBV29-1 and TRBJ1-3; 7 bases match TRBD1. This CDR3 spans 14 amino acids. CDR1 is SQVTM, CDR2 ANQGSEA, per germline. Trimming took 7 bases from V and 0 from J; bases not matched to a gene: 6. CDR3 bases: TGCAGCGGACAGGGCGGCAACTCTGGAAACACCATATATTTT. Protein sequence: CSGQGGNSGNTIYF.

For this clone: Other nucleotide sequences in the sample specify the same CDR3. The rearrangement links TRBV5-1 to TRBJ2-5; maybe TRBD1 (6 bases). CDR3 length: 14 residues. V lost 0 bases and J lost 2, with 8 bases in between. Germline V lookup: CDR1 SGHRS, CDR2 YFSETQ. DNA for the CDR3: TGCGCCAGCAGCTTGGGAGGGGGTCAAGAGACCCAGTACTTC. Amino acids: CASSLGGGQETQYF.

The rearrangement uses TRBV5-1 and TRBJ2-3; 11 bases match TRBD1. The CDR3 extends over 17 amino acids. With V trimmed by 3 bases and J by 2 bases, 8 bases remained unmatched. CDR1 is SGHRS and CDR2 is YFSETQ in the germline V gene. The DNA for the CDR3 is TGCGCCAGCAGCTACGGGACAGGGGGTCCGTACACAGATACGCAGTATTTT. Residues: CASSYGTGGPYTDTQYF.

The chain has TRBV6-5 and TRBJ2-7; no clear D gene. From germline, CDR1 is MNHEY and CDR2 SVGAGI. This CDR3 contains 11 residues. Trimming took 8 bases from V and 3 from J, leaving 8 bases between them. This CDR3 reads CASAINYEQYV. The CDR3 DNA reads TGTGCCAGCGCGATCAACTACGAGCAGTACGTC.

As regards this clone: The same CDR3 is also encoded by other DNA sequences in this sample. This chain joins TRBV9 and TRBJ1-2; D remains ambiguous. Germline V gene lookup returns CDR1 SGDLS and CDR2 YYNGEE. With 0 bases removed from V and 5 bases from J, the gap between germline ends came to 8 bases. The CDR3 is 13 amino acids. In nucleotides, the CDR3 is TGTGCCAGCAGCGTAGGCGGAGGGTATGGCTACACCTTC. Translation gives CASSVGGGYGYTF.

The V call is TRBV3-1 (or the pseudogene TRBV3-2), the J call TRBJ1-6; D gene unclear. Germline assignment: CDR1 LGHDT and CDR2 YNNKEL (reference sequence). Trimming left V 1 base short and J 7 bases short, with 5 bases between. The CDR3 totals 13 residues. The CDR3 region has the DNA TGTGCCAGCAGCCAAGTCCTGAATTCACCCCTCCACTTT. Protein sequence: CASSQVLNSPLHF.

V gene TRBV7-6 combines with J gene TRBJ2-2, with TRBD1 as a possible D gene (6 bases). Between the trimmed V and J ends, which lost 5 bases and 3 bases, there was a span of 13 bases. The length of the CDR3 is 15 residues. Germline assignment: CDR1 SGHVS and CDR2 FNYEAQ. CDR3 region: CASSPSGGHTGELFF. The CDR3 region has the DNA TGTGCCAGCAGCCCTAGTGGGGGCCACACCGGGGAGCTGTTTTTT.

The chain carries TRBV7-2 and TRBJ2-3, with 7 bases matching TRBD1. The CDR3 loop spans 14 amino acids. V shed 9 bases and J 6 bases; nucleotides not matched to a gene: 12. The germline V gene encodes CDR1 SGHTA and CDR2 FQGNSA. The chain's CDR3 is CASGRQGELDTQYF. The CDR3 coding sequence is TGTGCCAGTGGTAGACAGGGTGAATTGGATACGCAGTATTTT. The whole variable domain, filled in from reference TRBV7-2 and TRBJ2-3, reads GAGVSQSPSNKVTEKGKDVELRCDPISGHTALYWYRQSLGQGLEFLIYFQGNSAPDKSGLPSDRFSAERTGGSVSTLTIQRTQQEDSAVYLCASGRQGELDTQYFGPGTRLTVL.

The chain has TRBV6-6 and TRBJ1-3; no firm D call. The V gene's germline CDR1 is MNHNY and CDR2 SVGAGI (reference sequence). The CDR3 contains 13 residues. V dropped 10 bases and J dropped 0 bases, with 10 bases sitting between them. The CDR3 nucleotides are TGTGCCACCTTAGGAGGCTCTGGAAACACCATATATTTT. This encodes CATLGGSGNTIYF.

There are many counts of this clone. This chain links TRBV28 with TRBJ1-4, with D possibly being TRBD1 (5 bases). Germline V gene lookup returns CDR1 MDHEN and CDR2 SYDVKM. The CDR3 is 13 amino acids. Trimming pared 4 bases from V and 11 bases from J, leaving 14 bases between. The CDR3 coding sequence is TGTGCCAGCAGTTCGGGCCCCGGGGGGAAACTGTTTTTT. It yields the protein CASSSGPGGKLFF. The full variable domain, completed using reference TRBV28 and TRBJ1-4, is DVKVTQSSRYLVKRTGEKVFLECVQDMDHENMFWYRQDPGLGLRLIYFSYDVKMKEKGDIPEGYSVSREKKERFSLILESASTNQTSMYLCASSSGPGGKLFFGSGTQLSVL.

This chain uses TRBV5-1 with TRBJ1-1; tentatively, D is TRBD1 (6 bases). Germline V lookup: CDR1 SGHRS, CDR2 YFSETQ. Trimming pared 4 bases from V and 0 bases from J, leaving 13 bases between. This CDR3 comprises 15 residues. The CDR3 region has the DNA TGCGCCAGCAGCGCTGCAGGGGACATGAACACTGAAGCTTTCTTT. This translates into CASSAAGDMNTEAFF.

The rearrangement uses TRBV12-5 and TRBJ1-6; the match to TRBD1 covers 10 bases. This CDR3 is built from 21 residues. Germline lookup yields CDR1 LGHNT and CDR2 FRNRAP. The V and J ends lost 1 base and 7 bases, in that order; junction bases with no gene match: 19. The chain's CDR3 is CASGLAGQGFHAPTKNSPLHF. The CDR3 coding sequence is TGTGCTAGTGGTTTGGCGGGACAGGGGTTCCATGCTCCTACGAAGAATTCACCCCTCCACTTT.

The chain uses TRBV5-1 and TRBJ1-2, with a tentative D call TRBD1 (5 bases). The germline V and J ends were trimmed by 4 bases and 2 bases, with 12 bases remaining between them. CDR1 is SGHRS, CDR2 YFSETQ, per germline. The CDR3 consists of 14 residues. The CDR3 is CASSPGPPNYGYTF. In DNA form, the CDR3 reads TGCGCCAGCAGCCCAGGGCCTCCGAACTATGGCTACACCTTC. The whole variable domain, filled in from reference TRBV5-1 and TRBJ1-2, reads KAGVTQTPRYLIKTRGQQVTLSCSPISGHRSVSWYQQTPGQGLQFLFEYFSETQRNKGNFPGRFSGRQFSNSRSEMNVSTLELGDSALYLCASSPGPPNYGYTFGSGTRLTVV.

This rearrangement joins TRBV6-5 to TRBJ1-1; 11 nucleotides align to TRBD1. CDR3 length: 13 residues. The germline CDR1 and CDR2 sequences are MNHEY and SVGAGI. V gave up 6 bases and J gave up 10 bases; unmatched junction bases: 7. Written as DNA, the CDR3 is TGTGCCAGCAGGAAGGGACAGGGGGAAGGAGCTTTCTTT. It specifies CASRKGQGEGAFF.

The chain uses TRBV4-1 and TRBJ1-2; 8 bases agree with TRBD1. V shed 2 bases, J shed 2 bases, and the junction held 4 bases outside the gene matches. Germline CDR1 MGHRA, CDR2 YSYEKL. The CDR3 covers 15 residues. This chain's CDR3 is CASSQSGQGNYGYTF. The CDR3 bases are TGCGCCAGCAGCCAATCCGGACAGGGCAACTATGGCTACACCTTC.

Note on this clone: Compared with germline, one end of the junction differs, possibly owing to a read error. The chain couples TRBV5-1 to TRBJ1-4; 8 bases align to TRBD1. The CDR3 is 15 amino acids. The germline gives CDR1 SGHRS, CDR2 YFSETQ. The CDR3 DNA follows: TGCGCCAGCAGCTTATCCGGGACAGGCCATGAGAAACTGTTTTTT. Amino acid sequence: CASSLSGTGHEKLFF.